In this sample, the clone carrying this T cell receptor (beta chain) turned up a few times. Its antigen is undetermined. Both 60 Vbeta primers and 13 Jbeta primers went into the PCR. Authors' methods: Unique TCR beta chains numbered about 80 million in a later analysis, with 10 million to 14 million shared. Libraries were prepared by immunoSEQ multiplex PCR; TCRdb keeps only in-frame clonotypes and omits some of them. For V, J and clone size, that table is used; D and trimming come from the DNA. The table records over 25,000 clones, about three fifths of them present only once. The data were obtained in a study of cytomegalovirus exposure and HLA in healthy donors. Trimming cost V 2 bases and J 4 bases; bases outside gene matches: 7. CDR3 length equals 16 residues. CDR1 is MGHRA, CDR2 YSYEKL, per germline. Study outcomes and limitations: A link between a missense DCLRE1C variant and TCR beta V- and J-gene trimming emerged from a later analysis. Solely CMV serostatus was available to characterize immune exposure. Accurate predictions that matched the HLA-A and HLA-B alleles of most subjects were reportedly made from TCR beta sequences.

Source material: PBMCs. The receptor's source is a male donor in good health and CMV-seropositive. This chain connects TRBV4-1 to TRBJ2-7; 11 nucleotides line up with TRBD2. CDR3: CASSQTLAGGQYEQYF. Written as DNA, the CDR3 is TGCGCCAGCAGCCAAACCTTAGCGGGGGGGCAATACGAGCAGTACTTC.